These 27 T cell receptor beta chains share one sample of origin, sequenced in a study of T cells of healthy individuals. TCRdb recomputed calls from the 5' RACE reads with MiXCR, one row per CDR3 protein. The data hold about 82,000 distinct CDR3 sequences, with roughly 5% observed a single time. The receptor source for this set is a female donor in good health.

This clonotype was recorded many times. The V call is TRBV28, the J call TRBJ2-6; D is undetermined. Germline V lookup: CDR1 MDHEN, CDR2 SYDVKM. The CDR3 totals 15 residues. The V end lost 6 bases, the J end lost 0 bases, and 9 bases lay between the germline ends. The CDR3 loop reads CASRFKGSGANVLTF. The DNA of the CDR3 is TGTGCCAGCAGGTTCAAAGGCTCTGGGGCCAACGTCCTGACTTTC.

This clonotype was detected ten times or more. This chain links TRBV4-1 with TRBJ2-1, with 8 bases matching TRBD2. V lost 4 bases, J lost 4 bases, and 18 bases stayed unmatched. This CDR3 contains 19 residues. Germline V gives CDR1 MGHRA, CDR2 YSYEKL. The CDR3 sequence is CASSLPGPRGGPGYNEQFF. CDR3 DNA: TGCGCCAGCAGCCTCCCTGGTCCCCGGGGGGGTCCTGGGTACAATGAGCAGTTCTTC.

This clonotype appeared many times. The V and J genes are TRBV6-2 or TRBV6-3 and TRBJ2-3; 14 nucleotides agree with TRBD2. V trimming: 7 bases; J trimming: 5 bases; junction bases outside the gene matches: 5. Germline V gene sequence: CDR1 MNHEY, CDR2 SVGEGT. This CDR3 region has 15 residues. Written as DNA, the CDR3 is TGTGCCAGCAACTTCGGGACTAGCGGGAGAGATACGCAGTATTTT. Translated: CASNFGTSGRDTQYF.

Comment on this clonotype: A much bigger clone sits one base away, suggesting this may be a read error. The CDR3 is CASSQDSGSTGELFF. The CDR3 DNA follows: TGCGCCAGCAGCCAAGATTCGGGGAGCACCGGGGAGCTGTTTTTT. The V and J genes are TRBV4-3 and TRBJ2-2, with D perhaps matching TRBD2 (5 bases). V shed 0 bases and J shed 4 bases, with 9 bases lying between them. Germline loops: CDR1 LGHNA, CDR2 YSLEER. The CDR3 sequence is 15 residues long.

This sequence joins TRBV7-9 and TRBJ1-2; 8 bases agree with TRBD1. The CDR3 has 17 residues. In germline, CDR1 is SEHNR, CDR2 FQNEAQ (reference sequence). V shed 4 bases, J shed 7 bases, and the junction held 17 bases outside the gene matches. CDR3 sequence (DNA): TGTGCCAGCAGCTCTTTACGGTCCGGACAGGGCGGCATTGGCTACACCTTC. It translates to CASSSLRSGQGGIGYTF.

This clonotype was detected many times. The chain joins TRBV5-1 to TRBJ1-6; D call uncertain. Trimming pared 0 bases from V and 10 bases from J, leaving 11 bases between. The CDR3 contains 14 residues. Germline CDR1 and CDR2: SGHRS and YFSETQ. CDR3 loop: CASSLELAGSPLHF. The CDR3 nucleotides read TGCGCCAGCAGCTTGGAACTCGCCGGCTCACCCCTCCACTTT. Full variable domain (remainder filled in from reference TRBV5-1 and TRBJ1-6): KAGVTQTPRYLIKTRGQQVTLSCSPISGHRSVSWYQQTPGQGLQFLFEYFSETQRNKGNFPGRFSGRQFSNSRSEMNVSTLELGDSALYLCASSLELAGSPLHFGNGTRLTVT.

This clonotype was observed at least ten times. The chain couples TRBV12-3 or TRBV12-4 to TRBJ2-1, with D unclear. The CDR3 has 12 amino acids. Trimming pared 5 bases from V and 2 bases from J, leaving 4 bases between. In nucleotides, the CDR3 is TGTGCCAGCAGTGGAGCCTACAATGAGCAGTTCTTC. Protein sequence: CASSGAYNEQFF.

There are many counts of this clonotype. The rearrangement joins TRBV7-9 to TRBJ2-2, with D unclear. The CDR3 is 15 residues long. The V end was cut by 5 bases, the J end by 0 bases, with 10 bases between. CDR1 SEHNR and CDR2 FQNEAQ come from the germline V gene (reference sequence). CDR3 in DNA: TGTGCCAGCAGCCCACGTCGGACGAACACCGGGGAGCTGTTTTTT. This sequence encodes CASSPRRTNTGELFF.

The table lists this clonotype with many counts. The CDR3 spells CASPPTQGGTEAFF. The CDR3 DNA reads as TGTGCCAGCCCTCCAACCCAGGGGGGAACTGAAGCTTTCTTT. The chain employs TRBV2 and TRBJ1-1, with TRBD1 matching 7 bases. In germline, CDR1 is SNHLY, CDR2 FYNNEI. CDR3 length equals 14 residues. J lost 5 bases, V lost 8 bases, and 11 bases had no gene match.

This clonotype has a count of ten or more. The V call is TRBV20-1, the J call TRBJ2-7; D is unresolved. V shed 6 bases and J shed 1 base, with 7 bases lying between them. The CDR3 runs to 11 residues. CDR1 is DFQATT, CDR2 SNEGSKA, per germline (reference sequence). CDR3 amino acids: CSAARSYEQYF. The CDR3 DNA reads as TGCAGTGCGGCTAGGTCCTACGAGCAGTACTTC.

This clonotype was counted only a few times. The chain joins TRBV6-6 to TRBJ2-5; TRBD2 is a possible D gene (6 bases). The length of the CDR3 is 15 residues. Germline CDR1 is MNHNY and CDR2 is SVGAGI (reference sequence). V was shortened by 6 bases and J by 3 bases, with 17 bases between the two germline ends. CDR3 DNA sequence: TGTGCCAGCAGCAGTTACGGGGGAGGCGAAGAGACCCAGTACTTC. Amino acids: CASSSYGGGEETQYF.

This clonotype has just a few counts. The chain links TRBV9 to TRBJ1-2, with D possibly matching TRBD1 (5 bases). The CDR3 loop spans 15 amino acids. V dropped 0 bases and J dropped 3 bases, with 12 bases sitting between them. Germline V gives CDR1 SGDLS, CDR2 YYNGEE. The CDR3 protein is CASSVGETADYGYTF. The DNA of the CDR3 is TGTGCCAGCAGCGTAGGCGAGACAGCGGACTATGGCTACACCTTC. The whole variable domain, remainder taken from reference TRBV9 and TRBJ1-2, is DSGVTQTPKHLITATGQRVTLRCSPRSGDLSVYWYQQSLDQGLQFLIQYYNGEERAKGNILERFSAQQFPDLHSELNLSSLELGDSALYFCASSVGETADYGYTFGSGTRLTVV.

This clonotype was picked up many times. The V gene is TRBV12-3 or TRBV12-4, the J gene TRBJ2-7; D perhaps matches TRBD1 (5 bases). CDR3 length equals 14 residues. V was pared by 7 bases and J by 4 bases, with 17 bases between. The CDR3 here is CASNSYAGLYEQYF. The DNA of the CDR3 is TGTGCCAGCAATTCTTACGCAGGGCTTTACGAGCAGTACTTC.

This clonotype has ten or more counts. The rearrangement uses TRBV5-1 and TRBJ2-7, with 15 bases that match TRBD2. Looked up from germline, CDR1 is SGHRS and CDR2 is YFSETQ. Trimming removed 4 bases from V and 3 bases from J; junction bases left unmatched: 11. This CDR3 is built from 18 residues. DNA of the CDR3: TGCGCCAGCAGCATCGGGACTAGCGGGAGGCCCCCCCTCTACGAGCAGTACTTC. Its protein is CASSIGTSGRPPLYEQYF.

The sample holds many counts of this clonotype. The chain uses TRBV20-1 and TRBJ2-1; D uncertain. Germline V gives CDR1 DFQATT, CDR2 SNEGSKA (reference sequence). The V end lost 3 bases, the J end lost 1 base, and 4 bases lay between the germline ends. CDR3 length equals 12 residues. The CDR3 region is CSASRSYNEQFF. Here the CDR3 DNA reads TGCAGTGCTAGTCGTTCCTACAATGAGCAGTTCTTC.

This clonotype was found many times. This sequence joins TRBV4-3 and TRBJ1-2; TRBD1 might be the D (5 bases). Germline V CDR1 and CDR2: LGHNA, YSLEER. CDR3 length equals 15 residues. Trimming pared 3 bases from V and 4 bases from J, leaving 15 bases between. The CDR3 DNA follows: TGCGCCAGCAGCCACCTCAGGGCCCAGGGCTATGGCTACACCTTC. Translating it yields CASSHLRAQGYGYTF.

Many counts were recorded for this clonotype. The chain uses TRBV5-6 and TRBJ2-3, with D tentatively TRBD1 or TRBD2 (6 bases each). The CDR3 covers 16 residues. Germline loops: CDR1 SGHDT, CDR2 YYEEEE. Trimming stripped 4 bases from V and 5 bases from J, with 20 bases between. CDR3 sequence: CASSPRGGLGKDTQYF. The CDR3, as DNA: TGTGCCAGCAGCCCTCGAGGGGGGCTCGGTAAAGATACGCAGTATTTT. The entire variable domain, with the rest obtained from reference TRBV5-6 and TRBJ2-3, is as follows: DAGVTQSPTHLIKTRGQQVTLRCSPKSGHDTVSWYQQALGQGPQFIFQYYEEEERQRGNFPDRFSGHQFPNYSSELNVNALLLGDSALYLCASSPRGGLGKDTQYFGPGTRLTVL.

A few counts support this clonotype. The rearrangement uses TRBV28 and TRBJ1-1, with a weak D call TRBD1 (5 bases). From germline, CDR1 is MDHEN and CDR2 SYDVKM. The CDR3 is 14 residues long. V gave up 6 bases and J gave up 4 bases, with 15 bases separating them. The CDR3 region is CASRPQVLGTEAFF. In nucleotides, the CDR3 is TGTGCCAGCAGGCCACAGGTTTTGGGCACTGAAGCTTTCTTT.

Many counts were recorded for this clonotype. V is TRBV20-1 and J is TRBJ2-7; perhaps TRBD2 as D (6 bases). This CDR3 has 15 amino acids. Trimming left V 1 base short and J 2 bases short, with 15 bases between. The germline gives CDR1 DFQATT, CDR2 SNEGSKA (reference sequence). The CDR3 is CSARGEDYRPYEQYF. The CDR3 DNA reads as TGCAGTGCTAGAGGAGAGGACTACCGGCCCTACGAGCAGTACTTC.

This clonotype was observed many times. The chain has TRBV6-5 and TRBJ2-7; TRBD1 aligns across 7 bases. The CDR3 extends over 15 amino acids. Trimming took 0 bases from V and 2 from J; bases not matched to a gene: 4. Per the germline V gene, CDR1 is MNHEY and CDR2 is SVGAGI. CDR3 loop: CASSYSGDRPYEQYF. The CDR3, as DNA: TGTGCCAGCAGTTACTCAGGGGACAGACCCTACGAGCAGTACTTC.

This clonotype has at least ten counts. The V call is TRBV20-1, the J call TRBJ1-1; D is unresolved. V lost 2 bases to trimming and J lost 6 bases, with 13 bases between them. CDR3 length: 13 residues. Germline CDR1 is DFQATT and CDR2 is SNEGSKA (reference sequence). The CDR3 nucleotides read TGCAGTGCTAGAATAAAAGGGTGGCCTGAAGCTTTCTTT. Translated: CSARIKGWPEAFF.

This clonotype has a count of ten or more. The chain links TRBV11-2 to TRBJ2-7, with TRBD2 matching 7 bases. Germline V lookup: CDR1 SGHAT, CDR2 FQNNGV. Unmatched junction bases numbered 9, after V lost 2 bases and J lost 5 bases. CDR3 length equals 15 residues. The CDR3 loop is CASSLNAGASDEQYF. The CDR3 DNA sequence: TGTGCCAGCAGCTTAAATGCGGGAGCTAGCGACGAGCAGTACTTC.

This clonotype came up many times. V and J are TRBV9 and TRBJ2-1; TRBD2 matches at 11 bases. Germline lookup yields CDR1 SGDLS and CDR2 YYNGEE. This CDR3 comprises 20 residues. The J segment lost 1 base and the V segment lost 6 bases, leaving 18 bases of the junction unmatched. The CDR3 DNA sequence: TGTGCCAGCATGAGTGATCCGGGACTAGCGGTCCCCACATCCTACAATGAGCAGTTCTTC. It translates to CASMSDPGLAVPTSYNEQFF.

This clonotype was seen repeatedly, ten times or more. The chain joins TRBV30 to TRBJ2-1; 8 bases line up with TRBD2. V lost 3 bases and J lost 9; bases outside the gene matches: 10. The CDR3 is made up of 14 amino acids. Germline V lookup: CDR1 GTSNPN, CDR2 SVGIG (reference sequence). CDR3 residues: CAWRPSGRSSEQFF. DNA of the CDR3: TGTGCCTGGAGACCCAGCGGGAGATCTAGTGAGCAGTTCTTC.

V is TRBV5-6 and J is TRBJ2-7; TRBD1 or TRBD2 may be the D gene (5 bases each). CDR3 length: 14 residues. Trimming pared 3 bases from V and 6 bases from J, leaving 16 bases between. CDR1 and CDR2 (germline): SGHDT, YYEEEE. Here the CDR3 DNA reads TGTGCCAGCAGCTCGGGGCCCCACGAAGTCGAGCAGTACTTC. Residues: CASSSGPHEVEQYF.

The sample holds a few counts of this clonotype. The V and J genes are TRBV20-1 and TRBJ2-4; 7 nucleotides line up with TRBD2. Unmatched junction bases numbered 19, after V lost 5 bases and J lost 0 bases. The CDR3 is 19 residues long. Germline lookup yields CDR1 DFQATT and CDR2 SNEGSKA (reference sequence). The CDR3 spells CSAPTRPAGLPLAKNIQYF. The CDR3 DNA is TGCAGTGCTCCAACTCGTCCAGCGGGACTACCGTTAGCCAAAAACATTCAGTACTTC.

A word on this clonotype: A much larger clonotype is one base distant, so this may be a read error. The V and J genes are TRBV24-1 and TRBJ2-3; D not certain. Trimming removed 9 bases from V and 5 bases from J, with 14 bases in between. Germline assignment: CDR1 KGHDR and CDR2 SFDVKD. The CDR3 spans 13 residues. CDR3 protein: CATSDFQIDTQYF. Here the CDR3 DNA reads TGTGCCACCTCCGATTTTCAGATAGATACGCAGTATTTT.